These 17 T cell receptor beta chains came from one sample sequenced in a study of cytomegalovirus exposure and HLA in healthy donors. PCR amplification relied on 60 Vbeta primers (plus 13 Jbeta primers). TCRdb's copy holds only in-frame clones and misses some; the assay was immunoSEQ multiplex PCR. The sample lists a few hundred thousand clones; about four fifths were seen once. Sample: PBMCs. The receptors here all came from a woman in her forties in good health and CMV-seropositive.

Regarding this clone: Distinct nucleotide sequences in the sample also encode this CDR3. J is TRBJ2-7 and V is TRBV19; TRBD2 matches 9 bases. This CDR3 is built from 14 residues. The germline V gene has CDR1 LNHDA and CDR2 SQIVND (reference sequence). V dropped 4 bases and J dropped 2; count of bases not matched to a gene: 3. CDR3 in amino acids: CASSRAGGPYEQYF. The CDR3 bases are TGTGCCAGTAGTAGGGCGGGAGGGCCCTACGAGCAGTACTTC.

The chain couples TRBV5-8 to TRBJ2-2; TRBD2 matches at 9 bases. The V and J ends lost 0 bases and 3 bases, in that order; junction bases with no gene match: 3. Germline CDR1 reads SGHTS; CDR2 reads YDEGEE. The length of the CDR3 is 16 residues. The CDR3 nucleotides are TGTGCCAGCAGCTTGGTAGCGGGAGTATACACCGGGGAGCTGTTTTTT. Translating gives CASSLVAGVYTGELFF.

The chain employs TRBV4-2 and TRBJ2-1; weak D call: TRBD2 (5 bases). Germline CDR1 is LGHNA and CDR2 is YNFKEQ. The CDR3 extends over 17 amino acids. Deletions cut 1 base from V and 8 bases from J, with 21 bases between. CDR3 nucleotides: TGTGCCAGCAGCCAAGGCGATGAGAGGGCAGATAGCCATGAGCAGTTCTTC. It translates to CASSQGDERADSHEQFF.

The gene calls are TRBV6-5 and TRBJ1-3; 7 positions agree with TRBD1. This CDR3 spans 15 amino acids. Germline CDR1 MNHEY, CDR2 SVGAGI. V gave up 4 bases and J gave up 0 bases; unmatched junction bases: 3. CDR3 region: CASSSGGYSGNTIYF. For the CDR3, the DNA is TGTGCCAGCAGTTCAGGGGGATACTCTGGAAACACCATATATTTT.

This chain connects TRBV19 to TRBJ1-5; 7 nucleotides line up with TRBD1. J gave up 3 bases and V 8 bases, and 10 bases lay outside the gene matches. The CDR3 covers 15 residues. From germline, CDR1 is LNHDA and CDR2 SQIVND (reference sequence). CDR3 DNA sequence: TGTGCCAGTGGTCAGACAGGGCTGTACAATCAGCCCCAGCATTTT. Translation: CASGQTGLYNQPQHF.

V gene TRBV7-9 combines with J gene TRBJ2-1, with 10 positions matching TRBD2. CDR1 SEHNR and CDR2 FQNEAQ come from the germline V gene (reference sequence). After removal of 1 base from V and 1 base from J, the junction contained 4 bases not matched to a gene. The CDR3 loop spans 17 amino acids. The CDR3 loop is CASSLVLAGASYNEQFF. The CDR3 DNA follows: TGTGCCAGCAGCTTAGTTCTAGCGGGAGCTTCCTACAATGAGCAGTTCTTC. Based on the CDR3 plus reference TRBV7-9 and TRBJ2-1, the full variable domain is DTGVSQNPRHKITKRGQNVTFRCDPISEHNRLYWYRQTLGQGPEFLTYFQNEAQLEKSRLLSDRFSAERPKGSFSTLEIQRTEQGDSAMYLCASSLVLAGASYNEQFFGPGTRLTVL.

The V call is TRBV28, the J call TRBJ2-7; D remains ambiguous. V lost 2 bases to trimming and J lost 0 bases, with 8 bases between them. The CDR3 is 14 amino acids. Germline CDR1 reads MDHEN; CDR2 reads SYDVKM. DNA of the CDR3: TGTGCCAGCAGTTTACGAGACACCTCCTACGAGCAGTACTTC. Translating gives CASSLRDTSYEQYF.

The count of this clone is one. This chain connects TRBV19 to TRBJ2-5, with 8 positions matching TRBD1. Per the germline V gene, CDR1 is LNHDA and CDR2 is SQIVND (reference sequence). V shed 10 bases and J 9 bases; nucleotides not matched to a gene: 10. The CDR3 spans 12 residues. The CDR3 DNA reads TGTGCCACCTCCGGACAGGGATCGTCCCAGTACTTC. Its protein product is CATSGQGSSQYF.

J is TRBJ1-2 and V is TRBV5-1; 7 bases align to TRBD1. The CDR3 has 14 amino acids. V gave up 6 bases and J gave up 4 bases; unmatched junction bases: 9. Germline V gene lookup returns CDR1 SGHRS and CDR2 YFSETQ. CDR3 nucleotide sequence: TGCGCCAGCACCAGGGACAGTTCCGGCTATGGCTACACCTTC. As protein: CASTRDSSGYGYTF.

The rearrangement joins TRBV25-1 to TRBJ2-5, with TRBD1 matching 9 bases. V shed 0 bases, J shed 2 bases, and the junction held 7 bases outside the gene matches. Per the germline V gene, CDR1 is MGHDK and CDR2 is SYGVNS. This CDR3 spans 17 amino acids. The CDR3 is CASSEYMRGQGQETQYF. CDR3 DNA sequence: TGTGCCAGCAGTGAATATATGCGGGGACAGGGACAAGAGACCCAGTACTTC. The entire variable domain, with the rest obtained from reference TRBV25-1 and TRBJ2-5, is as follows: EADIYQTPRYLVIGTGKKITLECSQTMGHDKMYWYQQDPGMELHLIHYSYGVNSTEKGDLSSESTVSRIRTEHFPLTLESARPSHTSQYLCASSEYMRGQGQETQYFGPGTRLLVL.

V and J are TRBV25-1 and TRBJ1-5; perhaps TRBD1 as D (5 bases). The CDR3 sequence is 15 residues long. Germline V gene sequence: CDR1 MGHDK, CDR2 SYGVNS. V lost 7 bases and J 0 bases, leaving 13 bases between the germline ends. CDR3: CASKAGEDSNQPQHF. DNA for the CDR3: TGTGCCAGCAAGGCGGGGGAAGATAGCAATCAGCCCCAGCATTTT.

This clone was counted between two and nine times. This rearrangement joins TRBV28 to TRBJ2-5; TRBD2 agrees at 9 bases. The germline CDR1 and CDR2 sequences are MDHEN and SYDVKM. The V segment lost 5 bases and the J segment 2 bases; nucleotides outside the gene matches: 9. CDR3 size: 16 residues. The CDR3 reads CASSLRLAVRQETQYF. DNA for the CDR3: TGTGCCAGCAGTCTCCGACTAGCGGTGCGGCAAGAGACCCAGTACTTC.

The chain combines TRBV5-4 with TRBJ2-1; TRBD2 agrees at 11 bases. J gave up 7 bases and V 3 bases, and 3 bases lay outside the gene matches. Germline V gives CDR1 SGHNT, CDR2 YYREEE (reference sequence). This CDR3 is built from 14 residues. The CDR3 loop is CASSSRTSGNEQFF. CDR3 DNA: TGTGCCAGCAGCTCAAGGACTAGCGGGAATGAGCAGTTCTTC.

J is TRBJ2-1 and V is TRBV7-3; 9 bases match TRBD2. The CDR3 is made up of 15 amino acids. V lost 4 bases to trimming and J lost 7 bases; unmatched junction nucleotides: 8. CDR1 SGHTA and CDR2 FQGTGA come from the germline V gene. CDR3 nucleotide sequence: TGTGCCAGCAGCTCCTCCGGGACTAGCTGGAATGAGCAGTTCTTC. Encoded protein: CASSSSGTSWNEQFF.

The CDR3 is CASSENNRATGQPQHF. The CDR3 DNA reads as TGTGCCAGCAGTGAAAATAACAGGGCGACTGGTCAGCCCCAGCATTTT. The gene calls are TRBV2 and TRBJ1-5; weak D call: TRBD1 (6 bases). Germline V gene sequence: CDR1 SNHLY, CDR2 FYNNEI. The CDR3 is made up of 16 amino acids. With 2 bases removed from V and 6 bases from J, the gap between germline ends came to 17 bases.

The chain has TRBV30 and TRBJ1-2; perhaps TRBD1 as D (6 bases). Germline V gene data show CDR1 as GTSNPN and CDR2 as SVGIG (reference sequence). The V and J ends lost 4 bases and 8 bases respectively, with 14 bases between them. The CDR3 contains 12 residues. CDR3 protein: CAWNPGVPGYTF. The CDR3 DNA reads as TGTGCCTGGAACCCAGGGGTCCCCGGCTACACCTTC.

The CDR3 bases are TGTGCCAGCACTCAGAACTGGGCCACTGAAGCTTTCTTT. This gives the protein CASTQNWATEAFF. The chain has TRBV2 and TRBJ1-1; D uncertain. The V and J ends lost 7 bases and 4 bases respectively, with 13 bases between them. The CDR3 covers 13 residues. Germline V lookup: CDR1 SNHLY, CDR2 FYNNEI.